This is a list of T cell receptor beta chains from one sample in a study of blood T cell repertoires in COVID-19. Some clones are missing from TCRdb's copy, which holds only in-frame ones; the method was immunoSEQ multiplex PCR. Counted here are fewer than 200,000 clones, 88% occurring once; the ten biggest clones make up about 26%. The sample was peripheral blood. These TCRs come from a man aged 55 to 70 with acute or convalescent COVID-19. The CDR3 runs from the conserved cysteine through the conserved F or W. Each record gives: clone size, CDR3 length, D gene, V gene, J gene, CDR3 protein. D genes are given only for firm matches. Size is stated for part of the rows, as once, few or many counts, or as a class when the clone is expanded.

size: .; length: 15; D: .; V: TRBV18; J: TRBJ1-2; CDR3: CASSPLAETLYGYTF
size: .; length: 11; D: .; V: TRBV3-1/TRBV3-2; J: TRBJ1-2; CDR3: CASSQATGYTF
size: .; length: 14; D: .; V: TRBV2; J: TRBJ2-2; CDR3: CASMESLVAGELFF
size: .; length: 13; D: .; V: TRBV4-2; J: TRBJ1-5; CDR3: CASSQGVDQPQHF
size: few; length: 13; D: .; V: TRBV27; J: TRBJ1-6; CDR3: CASSLYRGSPLHF
size: .; length: 11; D: .; V: TRBV20-1; J: TRBJ1-2; CDR3: CSASVGDGYTF
size: .; length: 15; D: TRBD2; V: TRBV9; J: TRBJ2-7; CDR3: CASSVGGLAGNEQYF
size: few; length: 14; D: .; V: TRBV9; J: TRBJ2-2; CDR3: CASSEGHSTGELFF
size: .; length: 16; D: TRBD2; V: TRBV9; J: TRBJ2-3; CDR3: CASSPTALAGADTQYF
size: .; length: 13; D: .; V: TRBV11-3; J: TRBJ1-1; CDR3: CASSQATNTEAFF
size: once; length: 14; D: TRBD2; V: TRBV18; J: TRBJ2-1; CDR3: CASSPLLAGGGQFF
size: .; length: 15; D: .; V: TRBV6-5; J: TRBJ2-3; CDR3: CASSYEYNFPQAQYF
size: .; length: 14; D: TRBD1; V: TRBV24-1; J: TRBJ1-6; CDR3: CATSEGTGNSPLHF
size: .; length: 13; D: .; V: TRBV29-1; J: TRBJ2-7; CDR3: CSVEWGHSYEQYF
size: .; length: 17; D: .; V: TRBV21-1; J: TRBJ2-3; CDR3: CASSSPARTTSTDTQYF
size: .; length: 15; D: TRBD1; V: TRBV24-1; J: TRBJ1-1; CDR3: CATSDPGQGAAEAFF
size: .; length: 13; D: .; V: TRBV12-3/TRBV12-4; J: TRBJ2-2; CDR3: CASSQRRTGELFF
size: .; length: 14; D: .; V: TRBV5-4; J: TRBJ1-1; CDR3: CASSLSGGNTEAFF
size: .; length: 15; D: TRBD1; V: TRBV7-2; J: TRBJ2-1; CDR3: CASSRGQGLGNEQFF
size: .; length: 15; D: TRBD2; V: TRBV7-2; J: TRBJ2-5; CDR3: CASSFLAGGAGTQYF
size: .; length: 12; D: .; V: TRBV6-5; J: TRBJ1-2; CDR3: CASRDTGYGYTF
size: .; length: 13; D: TRBD2; V: TRBV6-5; J: TRBJ2-7; CDR3: CATEAGGSHEQYF
size: .; length: 13; D: TRBD1; V: TRBV29-1; J: TRBJ2-7; CDR3: CSAAVDRGGEQYF
size: .; length: 15; D: TRBD1; V: TRBV18; J: TRBJ2-5; CDR3: CASSPPGTGGETQYF
size: .; length: 12; D: .; V: TRBV4-1; J: TRBJ1-1; CDR3: CASSQDFGEAFF
size: .; length: 16; D: TRBD1; V: TRBV27; J: TRBJ2-1; CDR3: CASAILATGVYNEQFF
size: once; length: 13; D: .; V: TRBV6-1; J: TRBJ1-1; CDR3: CASSETRGTEAFF
size: .; length: 15; D: .; V: TRBV19; J: TRBJ1-1; CDR3: CASSIQGSGGTEAFF
size: .; length: 21; D: .; V: TRBV7-3; J: TRBJ1-2; CDR3: CASSLTLNLIARGALDYGYTF
size: .; length: 18; D: .; V: TRBV10-3; J: TRBJ2-1; CDR3: CAISDPQGGSSSYNEQFF
size: .; length: 13; D: .; V: TRBV6-6; J: TRBJ1-2; CDR3: CASSYSRPPVDTF
size: .; length: 13; D: TRBD1; V: TRBV6-4; J: TRBJ2-2; CDR3: CASRQGATGELFF
size: .; length: 16; D: TRBD2; V: TRBV28; J: TRBJ2-3; CDR3: CASSSLRGAGTDTQYF
size: .; length: 14; D: TRBD2; V: TRBV4-3; J: TRBJ2-7; CDR3: CASSRTSGSYEQYF
size: .; length: 14; D: .; V: TRBV19; J: TRBJ1-5; CDR3: CASIRRQSNQPQHF
size: .; length: 14; D: TRBD1; V: TRBV11-1; J: TRBJ1-2; CDR3: CASSQDRGAYGYTF
size: .; length: 17; D: TRBD2; V: TRBV28; J: TRBJ2-2; CDR3: CASSFPGPSGGIGELFF
size: .; length: 14; D: TRBD1; V: TRBV5-1; J: TRBJ1-5; CDR3: CASSWGTENQPQHF
size: once; length: 13; D: .; V: TRBV29-1; J: TRBJ2-1; CDR3: CSVEETAYNEQFF
size: .; length: 16; D: TRBD1; V: TRBV7-9; J: TRBJ1-2; CDR3: CASSLGAGGPSGGYTF
size: few; length: 14; D: .; V: TRBV6-5; J: TRBJ1-1; CDR3: CASSPPGGALEAFF
size: .; length: 13; D: .; V: TRBV7-3; J: TRBJ1-2; CDR3: CASSPGGGYGYTF
size: .; length: 15; D: .; V: TRBV5-1; J: TRBJ1-6; CDR3: CASSLEQPGNSPLHF
size: .; length: 13; D: TRBD1; V: TRBV27; J: TRBJ1-3; CDR3: CASSTTGVNTIYF
size: .; length: 19; D: TRBD1; V: TRBV20-1; J: TRBJ1-6; CDR3: CSASYFGTGGSGSNSPLHF
size: .; length: 12; D: .; V: TRBV30; J: TRBJ1-3; CDR3: CAWSRSRNTIYF
size: .; length: 12; D: .; V: TRBV5-1; J: TRBJ1-2; CDR3: CASDTGYGGYTF
size: .; length: 14; D: TRBD1; V: TRBV19; J: TRBJ2-5; CDR3: CASSMGQSQETQYF
size: .; length: 14; D: .; V: TRBV5-1; J: TRBJ1-1; CDR3: CASSFQATNTEAFF
size: .; length: 16; D: TRBD2; V: TRBV5-1; J: TRBJ2-2; CDR3: CASSLTAGGITGELFF
size: .; length: 14; D: .; V: TRBV19; J: TRBJ1-1; CDR3: CASSPWTENTEAFF
size: once; length: 14; D: TRBD2; V: TRBV27; J: TRBJ2-7; CDR3: CASSLLAGAYEQYF
size: .; length: 15; D: .; V: TRBV7-5; J: TRBJ1-1; CDR3: CARSKNRGMNTEAFF
size: .; length: 15; D: .; V: TRBV4-1; J: TRBJ2-3; CDR3: CASSRGDSGPDTQYF
size: .; length: 14; D: .; V: TRBV24-1; J: TRBJ1-6; CDR3: CAAERQGKNSPLHF
size: few; length: 16; D: .; V: TRBV27; J: TRBJ1-2; CDR3: CASSLSPVGASYGYTF
size: .; length: 16; D: .; V: TRBV3-1/TRBV3-2; J: TRBJ1-1; CDR3: CASSKYAGVTNTEAFF
size: once; length: 18; D: TRBD2; V: TRBV9; J: TRBJ2-3; CDR3: CASSVPTSGGPGTDTQYF
size: .; length: 14; D: TRBD1; V: TRBV12-5; J: TRBJ1-5; CDR3: CASGPGTGLTPQHF
size: .; length: 13; D: .; V: TRBV5-1; J: TRBJ1-1; CDR3: CASSLVGGLEAFF